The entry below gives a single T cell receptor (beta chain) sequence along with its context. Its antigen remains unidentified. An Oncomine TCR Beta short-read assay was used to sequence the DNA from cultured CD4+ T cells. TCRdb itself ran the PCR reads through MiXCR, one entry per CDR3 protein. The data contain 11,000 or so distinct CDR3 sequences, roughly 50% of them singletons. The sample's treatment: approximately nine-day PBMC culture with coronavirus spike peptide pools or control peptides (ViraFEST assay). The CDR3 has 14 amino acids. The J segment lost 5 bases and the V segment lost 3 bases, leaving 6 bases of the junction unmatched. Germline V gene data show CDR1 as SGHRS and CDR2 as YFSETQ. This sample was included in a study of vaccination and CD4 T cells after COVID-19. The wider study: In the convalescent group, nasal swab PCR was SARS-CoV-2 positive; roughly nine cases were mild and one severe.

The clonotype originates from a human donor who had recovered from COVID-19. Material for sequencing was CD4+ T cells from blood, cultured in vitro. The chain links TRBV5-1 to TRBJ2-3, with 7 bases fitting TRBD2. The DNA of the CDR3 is TGCGCCAGCAGCTCAACGGCGGGAGAAGATACGCAGTATTTT. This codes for CASSSTAGEDTQYF.